The rows below give T cell receptor beta chains drawn from one sample of a study of blood T cell repertoires in COVID-19. TCRdb keeps only in-frame clones here, not all; method: immunoSEQ multiplex PCR. The table has 30,000 to 40,000 clones, about nine tenths seen once. The sequencing input was peripheral blood. These receptors were collected from a man aged 45-65 years with active or convalescent COVID-19. Both conserved end residues are part of each CDR3. A D gene is named only where the DNA matches it firmly.

J,D,V,CDR3
TRBJ2-5,TRBD1,TRBV27,CASSSGTGGAETQYF
TRBJ1-3,.,TRBV6-6,CASSYLFGAGNTIYF
TRBJ2-7,.,TRBV7-2,CASSLRASLARDHEQYF
TRBJ1-6,.,TRBV10-3,CAIRGGGLSSYNSPLHF
TRBJ2-3,TRBD2,TRBV5-1,CASSFSGLAGGPGTDTQYF
TRBJ2-1,TRBD2,TRBV24-1,CATGLAGGNEQFF
TRBJ2-1,.,TRBV4-3,CASSQVVESSYNEQFF
TRBJ2-1,TRBD2,TRBV10-3,CASRGGAIAGGDNEQFF
TRBJ1-6,.,TRBV28,CAYRRSYNSPLHF
TRBJ2-5,TRBD1,TRBV5-6,CASSLRQGAETQYF
TRBJ1-6,TRBD1,TRBV7-6,CASSISTGGSSYNSPLHF
TRBJ2-7,.,TRBV12-5,CASGLGWSYEQYF
TRBJ2-3,TRBD2,TRBV4-1,CASSQESGRFIDTQYF
TRBJ2-1,TRBD2,TRBV7-2,CASSLTSGDIRNEQFF
TRBJ2-2,.,TRBV7-2,CASSLVGGTGELFF
TRBJ1-1,.,TRBV21-1,CASSNCRQAGTEGFGDTEAFF
TRBJ2-2,.,TRBV6-2/TRBV6-3,CASSQGVRWNTGELFF
TRBJ2-5,TRBD2,TRBV10-3,CASRKREGTETQYF